Below are 5 T cell receptor beta chains sequenced from a single sample in a study of OX40 agonist ivuxolimab in advanced cancers. Clones were sequenced by immunoSEQ multiplex PCR, and TCRdb holds only the in-frame ones, with some missing. This sample has around 77,000 clones; roughly nine tenths occur once, and the top ten carry 2% to 3%. The sequencing here drew on CD4+ or CD8+ T cells sorted from blood, taken in a trial of the OX40 agonist ivuxolimab. The receptors were gathered from an adult with an advanced solid tumor such as melanoma, head and neck, liver or kidney cancer.

The chain links TRBV5-1 to TRBJ1-2, with D hard to call. CDR3 length: 13 residues. V was pared by 1 base and J by 3 bases, with 7 bases between. Per the germline V gene, CDR1 is SGHRS and CDR2 is YFSETQ. Here the CDR3 reads CASSLIPDYGYTF. As DNA, the CDR3 is TGCGCCAGCAGCTTGATCCCGGACTATGGCTACACCTTC.

The chain has TRBV20-1 and TRBJ2-1; the match to TRBD2 covers 7 bases. V was clipped by 4 bases and J by 9 bases; unmatched bases: 3. Germline values: CDR1 DFQATT, CDR2 SNEGSKA (reference sequence). CDR3 length equals 11 residues. DNA for the CDR3: TGCAGTGCTAACGGGGGGTCTGAGCAGTTCTTC. It specifies CSANGGSEQFF.

V is TRBV7-9 and J is TRBJ1-5, with 8 positions matching TRBD1. J was trimmed by 4 bases and V by 5 bases; bases with no gene match: 7. The germline V gene has CDR1 SEHNR and CDR2 FQNEAQ (reference sequence). The CDR3 covers 15 residues. For the CDR3, the DNA is TGTGCCAGCAGCCCCACCAGGGGGCCAAATCAGCCCCAGCATTTT. It yields the protein CASSPTRGPNQPQHF.

The chain combines TRBV11-2 with TRBJ1-1; D ambiguous. V lost 3 bases, J lost 10 bases, and 18 bases lay in between. The CDR3 spans 14 residues. Germline V gene data show CDR1 as SGHAT and CDR2 as FQNNGV. The CDR3 nucleotides are TGTGCCAGCAGCTTCGGTGCGGGGATCCCCCCAGCTTTCTTT. The encoded protein is CASSFGAGIPPAFF.

The chain links TRBV7-9 to TRBJ2-7; TRBD1 matches 8 bases. After removal of 2 bases from V and 3 bases from J, the junction contained 3 bases not matched to a gene. CDR1 is SEHNR and CDR2 is FQNEAQ in the germline V gene (reference sequence). This CDR3 comprises 14 residues. The CDR3 DNA is TGTGCCAGCAGCTTATGGGACAGGCACTACGAGCAGTACTTC. This translates into CASSLWDRHYEQYF.